This entry concerns a single TCR beta chain. Its antigen is not identified. These data come from a study of tumor and adjacent non-tumor tissue in lung cancer. Findings of the study overall: Significantly higher TCR diversity was found in tumor than normal lung.

The library came from three nested PCR rounds adapted from ARM-PCR protocols. TCRdb fed the multiplex PCR reads into MiXCR, producing one record per CDR3 protein. The table lists fewer than 80,000 distinct CDR3 sequences, around two thirds of them singletons. No cell sorting was done before RNA was extracted from the tissue. Donors were chemotherapy-naive, newly diagnosed lung cancer surgical patients in China, August–late 2014. Germline CDR1 is SGHAT and CDR2 is FQDESV (reference sequence). Trimming pared 5 bases from V and 8 bases from J, leaving 19 bases between. The CDR3 has 15 amino acids. The TCR sequence derives from a woman aged 65 to 85 with non-small cell lung cancer. The chain carries TRBV11-1 and TRBJ2-1; a possible D gene is TRBD1 (6 bases). The specimen sequenced was lung tumor tissue. CDR3 sequence (DNA): TGTGCCAGCAGCCTCGCTGGGATCAGGGGTGATGAGCAGTTCTTC. Amino acid sequence: CASSLAGIRGDEQFF.